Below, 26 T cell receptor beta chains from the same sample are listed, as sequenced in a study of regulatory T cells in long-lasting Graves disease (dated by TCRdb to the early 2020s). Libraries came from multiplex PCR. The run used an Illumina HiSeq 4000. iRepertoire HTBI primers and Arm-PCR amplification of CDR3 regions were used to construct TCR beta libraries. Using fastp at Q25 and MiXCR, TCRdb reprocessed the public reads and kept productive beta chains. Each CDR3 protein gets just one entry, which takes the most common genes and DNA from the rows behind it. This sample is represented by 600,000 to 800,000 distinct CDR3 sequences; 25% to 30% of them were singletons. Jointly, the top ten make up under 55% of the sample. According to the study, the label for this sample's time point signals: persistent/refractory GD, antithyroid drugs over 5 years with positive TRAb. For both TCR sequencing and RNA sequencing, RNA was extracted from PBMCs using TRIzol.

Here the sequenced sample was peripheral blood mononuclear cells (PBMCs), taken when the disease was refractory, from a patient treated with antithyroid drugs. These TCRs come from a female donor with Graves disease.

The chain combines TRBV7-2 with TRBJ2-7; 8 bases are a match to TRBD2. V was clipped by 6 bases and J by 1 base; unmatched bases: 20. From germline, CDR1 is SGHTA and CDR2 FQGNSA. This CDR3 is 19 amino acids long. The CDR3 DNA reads TGTGCCAGCAGTCCGGTCTTCGGATCGAACGGGAGGGCTTCCTACGAGCAGTACTTC. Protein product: CASSPVFGSNGRASYEQYF.

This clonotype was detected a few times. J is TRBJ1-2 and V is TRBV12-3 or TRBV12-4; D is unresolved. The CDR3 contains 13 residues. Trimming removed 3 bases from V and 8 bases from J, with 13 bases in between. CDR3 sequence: CASSFFPSVGYTF. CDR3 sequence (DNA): TGTGCCAGCAGTTTCTTCCCCTCCGTAGGCTACACCTTC.

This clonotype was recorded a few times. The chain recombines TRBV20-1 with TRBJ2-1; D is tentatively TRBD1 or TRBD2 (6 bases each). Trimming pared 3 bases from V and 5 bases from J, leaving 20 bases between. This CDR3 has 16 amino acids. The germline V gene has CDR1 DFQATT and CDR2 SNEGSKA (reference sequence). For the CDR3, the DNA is TGCAGTGCTAGGGGCTCACTTAACGGGGGCAACAATGAGCAGTTCTTC. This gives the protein CSARGSLNGGNNEQFF.

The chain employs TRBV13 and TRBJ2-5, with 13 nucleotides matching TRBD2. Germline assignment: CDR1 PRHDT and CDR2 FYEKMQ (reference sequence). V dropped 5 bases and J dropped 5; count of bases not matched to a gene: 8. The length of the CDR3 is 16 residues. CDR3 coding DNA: TGTGCCAGCAGCCCTACACTAGCGGGAGGGCAGGAGACCCAGTACTTC. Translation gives CASSPTLAGGQETQYF. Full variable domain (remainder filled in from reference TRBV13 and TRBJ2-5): AAGVIQSPRHLIKEKRETATLKCYPIPRHDTVYWYQQGPGQDPQFLISFYEKMQSDKGSIPDRFSAQQFSDYHSELNMSSLELGDSALYFCASSPTLAGGQETQYFGPGTRLLVL.

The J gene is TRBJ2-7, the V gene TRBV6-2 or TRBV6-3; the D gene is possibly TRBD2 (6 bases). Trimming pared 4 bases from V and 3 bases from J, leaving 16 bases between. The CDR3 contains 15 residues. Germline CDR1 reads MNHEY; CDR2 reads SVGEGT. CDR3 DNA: TGTGCCAGCAGTTTCCTACCGGGACTCAACTACGAGCAGTACTTC. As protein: CASSFLPGLNYEQYF.

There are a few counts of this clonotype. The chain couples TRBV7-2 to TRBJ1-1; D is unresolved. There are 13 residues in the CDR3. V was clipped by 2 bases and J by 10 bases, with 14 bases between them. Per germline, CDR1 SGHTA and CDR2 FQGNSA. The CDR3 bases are TGTGCCAGCAGCTTAAAGGAAGGGTACGGAGCTTTCTTT. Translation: CASSLKEGYGAFF.

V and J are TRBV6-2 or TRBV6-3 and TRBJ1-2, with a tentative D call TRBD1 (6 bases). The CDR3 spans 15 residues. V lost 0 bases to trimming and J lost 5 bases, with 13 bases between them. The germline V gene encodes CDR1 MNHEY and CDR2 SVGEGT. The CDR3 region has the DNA TGTGCCAGCAGTTACTCGGCCAGGGGTTATTATGGCTACACCTTC. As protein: CASSYSARGYYGYTF.

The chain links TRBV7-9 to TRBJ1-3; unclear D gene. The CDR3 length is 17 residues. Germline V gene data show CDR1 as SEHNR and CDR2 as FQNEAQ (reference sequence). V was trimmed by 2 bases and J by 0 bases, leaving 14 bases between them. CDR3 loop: CASSLYSGLSSGNTIYF. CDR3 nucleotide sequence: TGTGCCAGCAGCTTATATTCCGGCCTTAGCTCTGGAAACACCATATATTTT.

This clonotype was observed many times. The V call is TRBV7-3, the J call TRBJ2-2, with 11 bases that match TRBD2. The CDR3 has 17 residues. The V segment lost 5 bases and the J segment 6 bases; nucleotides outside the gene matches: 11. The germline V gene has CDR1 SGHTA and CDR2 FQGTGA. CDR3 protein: CASSRQLAGGLSGELFF. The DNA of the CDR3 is TGTGCCAGCAGCCGCCAATTAGCGGGAGGGCTTTCCGGGGAGCTGTTTTTT.

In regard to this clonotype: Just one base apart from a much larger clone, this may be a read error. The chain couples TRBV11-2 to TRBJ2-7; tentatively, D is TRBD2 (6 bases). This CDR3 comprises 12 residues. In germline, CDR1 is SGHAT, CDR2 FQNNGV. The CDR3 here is CVSSLRRGEQYF. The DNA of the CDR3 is TGTGTCAGCAGCTTGAGGCGGGGCGAGCAGTACTTC.

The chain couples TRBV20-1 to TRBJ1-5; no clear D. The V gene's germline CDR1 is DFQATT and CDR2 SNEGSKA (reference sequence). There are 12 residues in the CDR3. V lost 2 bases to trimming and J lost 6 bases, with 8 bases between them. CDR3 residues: CSARSPSQPQHF. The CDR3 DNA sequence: TGCAGTGCTAGAAGCCCTTCTCAGCCCCAGCATTTT.

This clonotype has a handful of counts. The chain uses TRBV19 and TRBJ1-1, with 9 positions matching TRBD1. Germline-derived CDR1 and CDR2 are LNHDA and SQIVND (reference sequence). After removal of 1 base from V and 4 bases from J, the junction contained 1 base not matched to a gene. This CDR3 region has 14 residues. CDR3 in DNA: TGTGCCAGTAGTATAGTGGGACAGGGCACTGAAGCTTTCTTT. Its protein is CASSIVGQGTEAFF. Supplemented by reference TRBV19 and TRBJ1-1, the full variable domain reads DGGITQSPKYLFRKEGQNVTLSCEQNLNHDAMYWYRQDPGQGLRLIYYSQIVNDFQKGDIAEGYSVSREKKESFPLTVTSAQKNPTAFYLCASSIVGQGTEAFFGQGTRLTVV.

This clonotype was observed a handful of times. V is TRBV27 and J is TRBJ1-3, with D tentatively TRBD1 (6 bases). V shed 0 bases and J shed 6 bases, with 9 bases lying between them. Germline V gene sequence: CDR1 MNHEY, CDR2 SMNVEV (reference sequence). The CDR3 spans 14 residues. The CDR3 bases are TGTGCCAGCAGTTTATCGGGGGCAAAAAACACCATATATTTT. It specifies CASSLSGAKNTIYF.

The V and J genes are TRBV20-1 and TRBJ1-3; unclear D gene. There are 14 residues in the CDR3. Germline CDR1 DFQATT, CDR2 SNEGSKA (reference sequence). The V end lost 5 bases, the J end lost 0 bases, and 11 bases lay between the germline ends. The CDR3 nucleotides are TGCAGTGCTCCGTCACCGAGCTCTGGAAACACCATATATTTT. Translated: CSAPSPSSGNTIYF.

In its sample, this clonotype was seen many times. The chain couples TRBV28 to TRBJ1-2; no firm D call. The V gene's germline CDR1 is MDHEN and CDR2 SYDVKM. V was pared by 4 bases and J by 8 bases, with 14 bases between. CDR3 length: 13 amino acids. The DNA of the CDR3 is TGTGCCAGCAGTTCAAGTGGGTTGTACGGCTACACCTTC. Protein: CASSSSGLYGYTF.

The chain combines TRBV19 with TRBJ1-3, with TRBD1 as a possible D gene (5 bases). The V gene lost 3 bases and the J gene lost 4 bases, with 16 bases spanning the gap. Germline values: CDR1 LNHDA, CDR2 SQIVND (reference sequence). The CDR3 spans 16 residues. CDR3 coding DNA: TGTGCCAGTAGTATTGACCCCGGGACGCCGGGAAACACCATATATTTT. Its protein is CASSIDPGTPGNTIYF.

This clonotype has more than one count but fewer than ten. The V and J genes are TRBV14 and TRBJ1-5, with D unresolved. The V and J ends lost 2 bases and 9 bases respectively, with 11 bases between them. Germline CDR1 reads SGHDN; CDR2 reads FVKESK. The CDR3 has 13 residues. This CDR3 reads CASSQSLKGPQHF. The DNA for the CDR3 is TGTGCCAGCAGCCAATCCCTAAAGGGGCCCCAGCATTTT.

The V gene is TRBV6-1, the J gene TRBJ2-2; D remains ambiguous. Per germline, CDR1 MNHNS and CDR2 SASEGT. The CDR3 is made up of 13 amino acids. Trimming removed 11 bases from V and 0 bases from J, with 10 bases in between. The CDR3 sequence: CAHTGPNTGELFF. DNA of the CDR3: TGTGCCCACACGGGCCCGAACACCGGGGAGCTGTTTTTT.

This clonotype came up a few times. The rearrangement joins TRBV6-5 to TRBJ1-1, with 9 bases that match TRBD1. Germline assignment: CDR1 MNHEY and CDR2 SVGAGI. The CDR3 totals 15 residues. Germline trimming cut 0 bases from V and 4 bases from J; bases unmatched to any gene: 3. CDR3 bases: TGTGCCAGCAGTTACTCAGGGACAGGGAGCACTGAAGCTTTCTTT. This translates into CASSYSGTGSTEAFF.

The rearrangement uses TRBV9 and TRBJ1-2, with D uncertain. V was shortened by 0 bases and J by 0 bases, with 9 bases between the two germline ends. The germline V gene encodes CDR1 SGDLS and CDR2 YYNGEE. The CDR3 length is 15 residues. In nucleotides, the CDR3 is TGTGCCAGCAGCGTAGCTCCGACGGCTAACTATGGCTACACCTTC. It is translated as CASSVAPTANYGYTF.

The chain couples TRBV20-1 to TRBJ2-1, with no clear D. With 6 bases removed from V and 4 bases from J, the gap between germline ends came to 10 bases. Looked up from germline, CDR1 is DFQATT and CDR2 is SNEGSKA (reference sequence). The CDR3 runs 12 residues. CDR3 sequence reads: CSASVLYNEQFF. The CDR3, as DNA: TGCAGTGCCTCGGTCCTTTACAATGAGCAGTTCTTC.

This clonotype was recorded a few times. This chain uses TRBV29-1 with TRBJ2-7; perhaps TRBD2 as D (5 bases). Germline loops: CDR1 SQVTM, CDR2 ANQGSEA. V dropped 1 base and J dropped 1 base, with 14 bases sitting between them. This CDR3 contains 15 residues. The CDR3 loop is CSVEGRGQTSYEQYF. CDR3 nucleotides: TGCAGCGTTGAAGGCCGAGGGCAGACATCCTACGAGCAGTACTTC.

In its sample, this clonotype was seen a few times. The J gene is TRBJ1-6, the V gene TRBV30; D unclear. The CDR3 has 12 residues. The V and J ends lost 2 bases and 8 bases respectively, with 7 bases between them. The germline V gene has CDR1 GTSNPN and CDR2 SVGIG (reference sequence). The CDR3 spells CAWSRKDSPLHF. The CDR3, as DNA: TGTGCCTGGAGTCGTAAGGATTCACCCCTCCACTTT.

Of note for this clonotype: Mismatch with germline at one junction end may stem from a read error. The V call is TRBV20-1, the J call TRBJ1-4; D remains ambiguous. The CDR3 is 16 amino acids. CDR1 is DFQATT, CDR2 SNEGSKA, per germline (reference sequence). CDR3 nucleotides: TGCAGTGCTAGAGCAGGCAGTGGCCGCGCGGGAGGAAAACTGTGTTTT. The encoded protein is CSARAGSGRAGGKLCF.

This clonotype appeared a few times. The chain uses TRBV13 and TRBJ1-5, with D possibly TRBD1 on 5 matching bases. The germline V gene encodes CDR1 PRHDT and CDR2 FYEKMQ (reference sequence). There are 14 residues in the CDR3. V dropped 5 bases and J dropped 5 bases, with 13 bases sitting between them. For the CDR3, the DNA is TGTGCCAGCAGCCCCCGGGCCAGGGATCAGCCCCAGCATTTT. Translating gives CASSPRARDQPQHF.

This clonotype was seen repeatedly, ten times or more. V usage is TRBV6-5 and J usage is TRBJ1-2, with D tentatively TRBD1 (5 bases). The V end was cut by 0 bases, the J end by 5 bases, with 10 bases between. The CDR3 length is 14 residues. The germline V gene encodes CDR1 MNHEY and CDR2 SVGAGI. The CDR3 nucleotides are TGTGCCAGCAGTTACTCGGCGGGGCCGTATGGCTACACCTTC. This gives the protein CASSYSAGPYGYTF.